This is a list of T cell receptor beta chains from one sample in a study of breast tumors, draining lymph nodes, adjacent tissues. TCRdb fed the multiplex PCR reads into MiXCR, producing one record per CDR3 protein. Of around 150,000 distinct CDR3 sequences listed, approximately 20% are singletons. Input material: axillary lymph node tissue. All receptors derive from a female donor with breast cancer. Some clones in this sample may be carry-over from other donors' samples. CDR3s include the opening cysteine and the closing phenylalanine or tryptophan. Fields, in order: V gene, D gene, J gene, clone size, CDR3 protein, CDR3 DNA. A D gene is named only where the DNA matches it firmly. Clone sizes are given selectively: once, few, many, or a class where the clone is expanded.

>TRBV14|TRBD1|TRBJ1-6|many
CASQGRGRLSPLHF
TGTGCCAGCCAGGGAAGGGGGCGCCTTTCACCCCTCCACTTT
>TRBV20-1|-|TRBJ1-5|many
CSASRELSWDQPQHF
TGCAGTGCTAGTCGGGAGCTTAGCTGGGATCAGCCCCAGCATTTT
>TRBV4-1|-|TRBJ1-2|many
CASSQEPGSGYGYTF
TGCGCCAGCAGCCAAGAACCGGGATCCGGGTATGGCTACACCTTC
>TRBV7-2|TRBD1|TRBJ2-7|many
CASSPRQGNYEQYF
TGTGCCAGCAGCCCTAGACAGGGCAACTACGAGCAGTACTTC
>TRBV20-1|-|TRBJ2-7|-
CSAQLPRSYEQYF
TGCAGTGCGCAACTGCCCCGCTCCTACGAGCAGTACTTC
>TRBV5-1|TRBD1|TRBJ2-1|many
CASSRDRGIYNEQFF
TGCGCCAGCAGCCGGGACAGGGGTATCTACAATGAGCAGTTCTTC
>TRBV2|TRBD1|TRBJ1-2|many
CASSEARTGGRYTF
TGTGCCAGCAGTGAAGCAAGGACAGGGGGCCGCTACACCTTC
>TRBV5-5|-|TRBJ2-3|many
CASSRDFTDTQYF
TGTGCCAGCAGCCGGGACTTCACAGATACGCAGTATTTT
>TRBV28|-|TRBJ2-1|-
CASTNSAGLNEQFF
TGTGCCAGCACAAACTCGGCGGGGTTAAATGAGCAGTTCTTC
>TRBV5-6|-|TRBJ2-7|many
CASAPGLGSYEQYF
TGTGCCAGCGCCCCGGGACTGGGCTCCTACGAGCAGTACTTC
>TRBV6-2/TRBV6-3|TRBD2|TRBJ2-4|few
CASSGAGVENIQYF
TGTGCCAGCAGTGGAGCGGGGGTGGAAAACATTCAGTACTTC
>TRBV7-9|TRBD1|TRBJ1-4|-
CARSGNRGMTNEKLFF
TGTGCCAGAAGTGGAAACAGGGGAATGACTAATGAAAAACTGTTTTTT
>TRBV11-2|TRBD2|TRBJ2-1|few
CASSLAAGAIYNEQFF
TGTGCCAGCAGCTTAGCGGCGGGAGCGATTTACAATGAGCAGTTCTTC
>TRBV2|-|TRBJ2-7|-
CASKEQWDISYEQYF
TGTGCCAGCAAAGAACAGTGGGACATCTCCTACGAGCAGTACTTC
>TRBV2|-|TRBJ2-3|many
CASSEGHRGDTQYF
TGTGCCAGCAGTGAGGGTCATAGGGGGGATACGCAGTATTTT
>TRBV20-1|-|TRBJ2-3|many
CSARGNTDTQYF
TGCAGTGCTAGAGGCAACACAGATACGCAGTATTTT
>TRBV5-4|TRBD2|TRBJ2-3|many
CASSWVAGSTDTQYF
TGTGCCAGCAGCTGGGTAGCGGGAAGCACAGATACGCAGTATTTT
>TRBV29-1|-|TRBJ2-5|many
CSVEPSRQETQYF
TGCAGCGTTGAGCCTAGCCGACAAGAGACCCAGTACTTC
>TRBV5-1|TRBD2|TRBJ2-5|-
CASNRGDQETQYF
TGCGCCAGCAACCGGGGGGACCAAGAGACCCAGTACTTC
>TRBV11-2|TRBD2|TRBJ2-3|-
CASSLSLAGSTDTQYF
TGTGCCAGCAGCTTGAGCCTAGCGGGGAGCACAGATACGCAGTATTTT
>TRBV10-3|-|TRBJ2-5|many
CAISGGETQYF
TGTGCCATCAGTGGTGGGGAGACCCAGTACTTC
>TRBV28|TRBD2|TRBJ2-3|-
CASSFGVAGDTQYF
TGTGCCAGCAGTTTCGGTGTAGCGGGAGATACGCAGTATTTT
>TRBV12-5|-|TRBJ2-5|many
CASAQEGWETQYF
TGTGCTAGTGCCCAGGAGGGGTGGGAGACCCAGTACTTC
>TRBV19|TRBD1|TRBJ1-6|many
CASSTGTENSPLHF
TGTGCCAGTAGCACCGGGACAGAGAATTCACCCCTCCACTTT
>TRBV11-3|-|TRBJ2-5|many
CASSLTQETQYF
TGTGCCAGCAGCTTGACTCAAGAGACCCAGTACTTC
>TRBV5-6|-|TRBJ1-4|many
CASSLGGADF
TGTGCCAGCAGCTTGGGGGGCGCAGATTTT